This T cell receptor beta chain appears in the sequencing data of a study of T cell repertoires in cytomegalovirus infection (dated by TCRdb to between 2018 and 2020). Context from the whole study: Recently identified HLA-C-restricted CMV epitopes, whose presentation resists viral immunomodulation, were targeted by peptide stimulations together with well-studied HLA-B-restricted epitopes. The HLA type of each donor mattered for the analysis, because public TCR beta signatures pointed to carriage of CMV infection along with the matching HLA type.

This clonotype was observed a few times. No antigen is known for it. Base-call qualities are not available, and no considerably larger clone is one nucleotide away. The sequencing machine was an Illumina HiSeq 1500. TCRdb took the public reads, trimmed them with fastp at Q25, ran MiXCR for clone calling and kept in-frame beta chains. Duplicate CDR3 protein sequences are folded into a single record with the most common DNA and genes. In all, the sample holds about 830,000 distinct CDR3 sequences, and about 33% of those were seen once. The top ten constitute roughly an eighth of the sample. Overall results and qualifications from the work: Carriers of CMV infection plus the relevant HLA type were discriminated by the cumulative frequency of public TCR beta family members in the study cohort and in an independent approximately 350-donor cohort. In the ex vivo response, HLA-C-restricted CMV-specific TCR beta clonotypes were dominant, and in two of eight donors the single most frequent clonotype came from this HLA-C-restricted group.

V loses 5 bases of germline sequence and J loses 0 bases, and the interval between the two ends is 17 bases. The CDR3 starts with the cysteine, ends with the valine, and has 16 residues. Of the read, only the CDR3 DNA is kept; its 48 bases are in frame from base 1. The germline V gene (reference sequence) provides CDR1 SEHNR and CDR2 FQNEAQ. Sample treatment or condition, as interpreted from the label and publication: in vitro stimulation with specific CMV peptide epitopes to enrich CMV-specific T cells. Recombination linked TRBV7-9 to TRBJ2-7; the D gene could be TRBD1 or TRBD2, each one agreeing over 6 bases. Material: cultured CD8+ T cells from PBMCs, obtained from culture after CMV antigen stimulation. The TCR sequence derives from a human donor in good health (CMV status not recorded). Some clones in this sample may be carry-over from other donors' samples. The nucleotides are TGTGCCAGCAGCCTCGGGGGCCCGTCGGGCTCCTACGAGCAGTACGTC. The encoded protein is CASSLGGPSGSYEQYV.